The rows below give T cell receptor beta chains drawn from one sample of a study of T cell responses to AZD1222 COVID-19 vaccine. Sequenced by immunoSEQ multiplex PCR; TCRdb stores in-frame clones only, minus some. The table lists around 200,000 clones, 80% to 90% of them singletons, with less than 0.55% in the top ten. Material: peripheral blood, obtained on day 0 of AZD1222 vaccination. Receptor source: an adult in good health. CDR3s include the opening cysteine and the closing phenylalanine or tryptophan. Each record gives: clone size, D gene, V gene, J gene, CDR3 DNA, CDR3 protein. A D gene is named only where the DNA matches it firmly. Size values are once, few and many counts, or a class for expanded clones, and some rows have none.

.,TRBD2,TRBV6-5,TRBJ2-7,TGTGCCAGCAGTTACCGTCTAGCGGGATACGAGCAGTACTTC,CASSYRLAGYEQYF
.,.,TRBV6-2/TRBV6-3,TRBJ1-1,TGTGCCAGCAGTTACAGTGGGGTGGTCGCTGAAGCTTTCTTT,CASSYSGVVAEAFF
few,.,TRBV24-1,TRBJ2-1,TGTGCCACCAGTGATGCGGACTCATACAATGAGCAGTTCTTC,CATSDADSYNEQFF
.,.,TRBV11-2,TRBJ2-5,TGTGCCAGCAGCTTAGCCTCCTGGGAACAGAAAGAGACCCAGTACTTC,CASSLASWEQKETQYF
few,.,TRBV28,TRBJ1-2,TGTGCCAGCAGTATTATACAGGCTTTGAACTATGGCTACACCTTC,CASSIIQALNYGYTF
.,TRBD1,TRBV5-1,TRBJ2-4,TGCGCCAGCAGCCTGACAGGGAAAAACATTCAGTACTTC,CASSLTGKNIQYF
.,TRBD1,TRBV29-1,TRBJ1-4,TGCAGCGCTAGGGGACAGGGTGACGAAAAACTGTTTTTT,CSARGQGDEKLFF
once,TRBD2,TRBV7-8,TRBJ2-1,TGTGCCAGCAGCCCGAGGACTAGCCTCCGGGACAATGAGCAGTTCTTC,CASSPRTSLRDNEQFF
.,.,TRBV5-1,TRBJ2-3,TGCGCCAGCAGCATTGGAGGGGGCAGGACAGATACGCAGTATTTT,CASSIGGGRTDTQYF
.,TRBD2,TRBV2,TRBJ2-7,TGTGCCAGCACTTCCCCACTAGCGGAGATCTCCTACGAGCAGTACTTC,CASTSPLAEISYEQYF
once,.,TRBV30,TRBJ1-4,TGTGCCTGGAGTCCAGACGGAACCCTAATAGAAAAACTGTTTTTT,CAWSPDGTLIEKLFF
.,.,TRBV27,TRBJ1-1,TGTGCCAGCACTTTTAGACTAGCTGGGAACACTGAAGCTTTCTTT,CASTFRLAGNTEAFF
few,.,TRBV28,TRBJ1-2,TGTGCCAGCAGTTACGGGGGTGGCTATGGCTACACCTTC,CASSYGGGYGYTF
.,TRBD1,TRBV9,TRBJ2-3,TGTGCCAGCAGCCGCCGGACAGGGTTCACAGATACGCAGTATTTT,CASSRRTGFTDTQYF
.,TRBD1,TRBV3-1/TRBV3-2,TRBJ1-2,TGTGCCAGCAGCCTTTTAGGACAGGGGCGATTCGGCTACACCTTC,CASSLLGQGRFGYTF
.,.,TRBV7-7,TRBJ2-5,TGTGCTAGCAGTACTCGTCCGGGGGAGACCCAGTACTTC,CASSTRPGETQYF
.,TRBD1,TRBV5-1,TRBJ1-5,TGCGCCAGCAGCCAAGGGACAGGGGGTGGCAATCAGCCCCAGCATTTT,CASSQGTGGGNQPQHF
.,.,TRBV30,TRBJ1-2,TGTGCCTGGAGTGTACTGCGAGGCTATGGCTACACCTTC,CAWSVLRGYGYTF
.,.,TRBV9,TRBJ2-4,TGTGCCAGCAGCCCAGGCGGTGGGTCTCCGGTGGACTTC,CASSPGGGSPVDF
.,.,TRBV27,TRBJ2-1,TGTGCCAGCAGTTCCAGGTGGAAGCCGCCCAATGAGCAGTTCTTC,CASSSRWKPPNEQFF
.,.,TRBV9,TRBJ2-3,TGTGCCAGCAGCGTAGGAGGACTCACAGATACGCAGTATTTT,CASSVGGLTDTQYF
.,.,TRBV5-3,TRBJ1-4,TGTGCCAGAAGCATAGGACAGTCAACTAATGAAAAACTGTTTTTT,CARSIGQSTNEKLFF
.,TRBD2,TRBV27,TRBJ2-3,TGTGCCAGCAGAAGCGGGAGTACGGCAGATACGCAGTATTTT,CASRSGSTADTQYF
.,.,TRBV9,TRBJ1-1,TGTGCCAGCAGCGTAGTAGGCGAGGTAGGAGAGAACACTGAAGCTTTCTTT,CASSVVGEVGENTEAFF
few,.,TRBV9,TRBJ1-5,TGTGCCAGCAGCGTAGGGAATCAGCCCCAGCATTTT,CASSVGNQPQHF